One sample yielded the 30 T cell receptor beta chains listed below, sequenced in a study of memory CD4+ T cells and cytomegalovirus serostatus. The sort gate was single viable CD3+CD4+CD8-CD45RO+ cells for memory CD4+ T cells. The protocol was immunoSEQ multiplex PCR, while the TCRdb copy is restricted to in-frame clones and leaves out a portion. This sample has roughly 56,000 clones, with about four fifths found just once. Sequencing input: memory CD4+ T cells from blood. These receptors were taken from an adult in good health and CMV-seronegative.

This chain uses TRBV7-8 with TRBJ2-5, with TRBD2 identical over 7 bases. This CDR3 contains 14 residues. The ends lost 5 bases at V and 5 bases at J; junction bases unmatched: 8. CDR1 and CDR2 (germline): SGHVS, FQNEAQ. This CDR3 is CASSPRGSQETQYF. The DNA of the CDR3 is TGTGCCAGCAGCCCCCGCGGGAGCCAGGAGACCCAGTACTTC.

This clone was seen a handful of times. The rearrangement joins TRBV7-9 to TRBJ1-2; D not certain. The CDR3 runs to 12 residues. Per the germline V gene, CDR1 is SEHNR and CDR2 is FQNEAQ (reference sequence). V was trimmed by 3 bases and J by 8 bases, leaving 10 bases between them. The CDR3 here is CASSLDGRGYTF. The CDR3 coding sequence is TGTGCCAGCAGCTTGGACGGGAGAGGCTACACCTTC.

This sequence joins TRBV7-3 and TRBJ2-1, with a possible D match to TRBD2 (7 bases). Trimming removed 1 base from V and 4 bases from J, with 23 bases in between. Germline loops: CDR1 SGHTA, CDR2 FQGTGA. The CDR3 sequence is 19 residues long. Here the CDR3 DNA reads TGTGCCAGCAGCTTAAACCCCCCCGGGATGGCGGGGGCTTACAATGAGCAGTTCTTC. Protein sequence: CASSLNPPGMAGAYNEQFF.

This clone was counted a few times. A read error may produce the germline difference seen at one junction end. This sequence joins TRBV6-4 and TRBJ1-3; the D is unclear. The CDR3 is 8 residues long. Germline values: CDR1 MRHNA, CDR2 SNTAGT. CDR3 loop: CATSRTVF. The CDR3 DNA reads TGTGCCACCAGTCGCACCGTTTTT.

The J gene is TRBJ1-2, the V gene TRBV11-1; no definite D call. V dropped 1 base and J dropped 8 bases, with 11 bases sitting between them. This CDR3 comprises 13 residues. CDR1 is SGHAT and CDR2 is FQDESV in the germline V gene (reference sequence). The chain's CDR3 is CASSLGGFGGYTF. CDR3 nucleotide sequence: TGTGCCAGCAGCTTAGGAGGGTTCGGGGGCTACACCTTC. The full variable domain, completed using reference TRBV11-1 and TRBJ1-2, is EAEVAQSPRYKITEKSQAVAFWCDPISGHATLYWYRQILGQGPELLVQFQDESVVDDSQLPKDRFSAERLKGVDSTLKIQPAELGDSAMYLCASSLGGFGGYTFGSGTRLTVV.

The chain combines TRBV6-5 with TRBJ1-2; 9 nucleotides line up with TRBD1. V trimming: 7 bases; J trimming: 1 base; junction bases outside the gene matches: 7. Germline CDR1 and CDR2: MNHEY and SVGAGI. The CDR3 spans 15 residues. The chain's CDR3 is CASKPGQGGNYGYTF. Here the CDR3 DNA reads TGTGCCAGCAAACCGGGACAGGGTGGTAACTATGGCTACACCTTC.

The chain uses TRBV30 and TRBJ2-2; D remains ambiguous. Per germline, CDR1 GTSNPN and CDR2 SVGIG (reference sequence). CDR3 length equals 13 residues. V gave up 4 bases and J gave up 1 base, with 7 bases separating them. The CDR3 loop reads CAWTAGNTGELFF. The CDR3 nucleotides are TGTGCCTGGACCGCAGGGAACACCGGGGAGCTGTTTTTT.

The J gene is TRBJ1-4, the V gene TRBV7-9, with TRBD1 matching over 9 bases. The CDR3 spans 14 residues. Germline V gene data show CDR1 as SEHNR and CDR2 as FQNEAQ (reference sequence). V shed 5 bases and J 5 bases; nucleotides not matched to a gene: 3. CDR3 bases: TGTGCCAGCAGCCCGGGACAGGGAAATGAAAAACTGTTTTTT. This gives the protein CASSPGQGNEKLFF. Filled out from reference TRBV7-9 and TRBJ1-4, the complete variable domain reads DTGVSQNPRHKITKRGQNVTFRCDPISEHNRLYWYRQTLGQGPEFLTYFQNEAQLEKSRLLSDRFSAERPKGSFSTLEIQRTEQGDSAMYLCASSPGQGNEKLFFGSGTQLSVL.

CDR3 nucleotides: TGCGCCAGCAGCCCGGAGCGGGGGGGCCGGTACAATGAGCAGTTCTTC. Its translation is CASSPERGGRYNEQFF. V and J are TRBV4-3 and TRBJ2-1, with 10 nucleotides matching TRBD2. CDR3 length: 16 residues. The junction had 7 bases not matched to a gene; V was cut back by 4 bases and J by 4 bases. The V gene's germline CDR1 is LGHNA and CDR2 YSLEER.

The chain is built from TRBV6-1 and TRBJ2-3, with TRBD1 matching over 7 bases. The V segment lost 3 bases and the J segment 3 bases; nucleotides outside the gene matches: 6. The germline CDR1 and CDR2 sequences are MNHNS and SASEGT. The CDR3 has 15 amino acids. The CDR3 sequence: CASSETTGWTDTQYF. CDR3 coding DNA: TGTGCCAGCAGTGAGACGACAGGGTGGACAGATACGCAGTATTTT.

Here the CDR3 reads CASSRGAQDTGELFF. The CDR3 region has the DNA TGCGCCAGCAGCAGAGGGGCGCAGGACACCGGGGAGCTGTTTTTT. The V gene is TRBV5-1, the J gene TRBJ2-2; tentatively, D is TRBD1 or TRBD2 (5 bases each). The CDR3 extends over 15 amino acids. The V end lost 4 bases, the J end lost 3 bases, and 13 bases lay between the germline ends. Germline V gene lookup returns CDR1 SGHRS and CDR2 YFSETQ.

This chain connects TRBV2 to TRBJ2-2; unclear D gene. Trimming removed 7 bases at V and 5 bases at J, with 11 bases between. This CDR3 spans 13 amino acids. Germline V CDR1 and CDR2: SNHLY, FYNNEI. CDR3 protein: CASTTIGTGELFF. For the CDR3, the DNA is TGTGCCAGCACTACTATAGGGACCGGGGAGCTGTTTTTT.

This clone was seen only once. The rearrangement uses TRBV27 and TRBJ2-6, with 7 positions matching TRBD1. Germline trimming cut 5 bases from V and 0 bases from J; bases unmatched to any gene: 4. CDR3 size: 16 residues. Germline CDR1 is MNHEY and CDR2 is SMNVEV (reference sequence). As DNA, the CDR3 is TGTGCCAGCAGTAGGAGACAGGGCTCTGGGGCCAACGTCCTGACTTTC. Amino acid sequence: CASSRRQGSGANVLTF.

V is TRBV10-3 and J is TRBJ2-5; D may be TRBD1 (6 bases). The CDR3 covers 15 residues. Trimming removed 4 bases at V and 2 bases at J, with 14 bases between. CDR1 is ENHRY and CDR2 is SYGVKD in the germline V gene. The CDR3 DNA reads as TGTGCCATCAGTGCGGGAAGGGGGTTGCAAGAGACCCAGTACTTC. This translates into CAISAGRGLQETQYF.

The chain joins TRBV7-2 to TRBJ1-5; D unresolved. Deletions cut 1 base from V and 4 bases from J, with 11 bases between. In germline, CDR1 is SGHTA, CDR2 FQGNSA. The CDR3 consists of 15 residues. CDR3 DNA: TGTGCCAGCAGCTTAGAAGCTCAGGTTAATCAGCCCCAGCATTTT. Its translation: CASSLEAQVNQPQHF.

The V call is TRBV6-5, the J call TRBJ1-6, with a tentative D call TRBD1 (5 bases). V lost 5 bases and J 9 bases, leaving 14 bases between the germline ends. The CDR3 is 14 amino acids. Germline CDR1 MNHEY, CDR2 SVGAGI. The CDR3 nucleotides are TGTGCCAGCAGTGCCGGGACCGTCTCTTCACCCCTCCACTTT. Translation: CASSAGTVSSPLHF.

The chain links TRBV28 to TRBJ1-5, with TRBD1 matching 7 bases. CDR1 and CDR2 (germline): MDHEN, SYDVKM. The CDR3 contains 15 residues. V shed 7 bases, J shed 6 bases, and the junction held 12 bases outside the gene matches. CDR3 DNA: TGTGCCAGCAACTCCGACAGGGAAGGCGGTCAGCCCCAGCATTTT. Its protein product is CASNSDREGGQPQHF.

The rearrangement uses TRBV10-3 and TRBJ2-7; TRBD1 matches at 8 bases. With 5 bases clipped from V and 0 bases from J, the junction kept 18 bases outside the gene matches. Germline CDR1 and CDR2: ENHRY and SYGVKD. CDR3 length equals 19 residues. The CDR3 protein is CAISSGGQGHLGYSYEQYF. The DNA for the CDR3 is TGTGCCATCAGTAGTGGCGGACAGGGCCATTTAGGGTACTCCTACGAGCAGTACTTC.

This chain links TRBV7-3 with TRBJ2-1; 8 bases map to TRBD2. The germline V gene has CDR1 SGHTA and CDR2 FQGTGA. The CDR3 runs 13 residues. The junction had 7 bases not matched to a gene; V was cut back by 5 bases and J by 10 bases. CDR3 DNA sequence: TGTGCCAGCAGCCAAATTACTAGCGGCGAGCAGTTCTTC. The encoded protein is CASSQITSGEQFF. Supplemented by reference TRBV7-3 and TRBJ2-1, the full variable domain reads GAGVSQTPSNKVTEKGKYVELRCDPISGHTALYWYRQSLGQGPEFLIYFQGTGAADDSGLPNDRFFAVRPEGSVSTLKIQRTERGDSAVYLCASSQITSGEQFFGPGTRLTVL.

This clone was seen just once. The CDR3 sequence is CASSFRDREYNEQFF. CDR3 DNA: TGTGCCAGCAGCTTCCGGGACAGGGAATACAATGAGCAGTTCTTC. This rearrangement joins TRBV5-4 to TRBJ2-1; 9 nucleotides line up with TRBD1. This CDR3 is 15 amino acids long. CDR1 is SGHNT and CDR2 is YYREEE in the germline V gene (reference sequence). The V and J ends lost 2 bases and 4 bases, in that order; junction bases with no gene match: 4.

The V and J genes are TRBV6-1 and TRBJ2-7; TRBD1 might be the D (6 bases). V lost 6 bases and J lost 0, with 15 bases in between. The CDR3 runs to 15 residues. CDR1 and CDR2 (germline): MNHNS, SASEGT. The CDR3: CASRDRQAVSYEQYF. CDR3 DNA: TGTGCCAGCAGGGACCGACAGGCGGTCTCCTACGAGCAGTACTTC.

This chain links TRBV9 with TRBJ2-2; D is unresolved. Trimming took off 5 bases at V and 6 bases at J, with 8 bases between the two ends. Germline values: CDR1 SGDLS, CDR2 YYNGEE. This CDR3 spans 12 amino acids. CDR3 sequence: CASRRYAGELFF. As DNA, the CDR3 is TGTGCCAGCAGGAGGTACGCCGGGGAGCTGTTTTTT. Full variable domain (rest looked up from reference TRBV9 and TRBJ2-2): DSGVTQTPKHLITATGQRVTLRCSPRSGDLSVYWYQQSLDQGLQFLIQYYNGEERAKGNILERFSAQQFPDLHSELNLSSLELGDSALYFCASRRYAGELFFGEGSRLTVL.

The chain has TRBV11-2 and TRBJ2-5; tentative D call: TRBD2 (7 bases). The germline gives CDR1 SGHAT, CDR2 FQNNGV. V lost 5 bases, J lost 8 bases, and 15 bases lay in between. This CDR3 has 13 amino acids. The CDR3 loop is CASSPNREGTQYF. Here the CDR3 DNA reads TGTGCCAGCAGCCCGAACAGGGAGGGAACCCAGTACTTC.

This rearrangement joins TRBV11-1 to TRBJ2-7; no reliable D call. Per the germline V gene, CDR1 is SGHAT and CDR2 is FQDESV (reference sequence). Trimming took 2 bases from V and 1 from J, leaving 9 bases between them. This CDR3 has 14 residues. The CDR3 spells CASSLSRVSYEQYF. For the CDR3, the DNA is TGTGCCAGCAGCTTATCAAGGGTTTCCTACGAGCAGTACTTC.

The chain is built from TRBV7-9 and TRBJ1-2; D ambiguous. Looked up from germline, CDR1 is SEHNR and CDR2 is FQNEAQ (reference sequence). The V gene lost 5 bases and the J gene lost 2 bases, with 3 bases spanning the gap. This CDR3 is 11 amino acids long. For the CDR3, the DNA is TGTGCCAGCAGCCGGAACTATGGCTACACCTTC. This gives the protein CASSRNYGYTF.

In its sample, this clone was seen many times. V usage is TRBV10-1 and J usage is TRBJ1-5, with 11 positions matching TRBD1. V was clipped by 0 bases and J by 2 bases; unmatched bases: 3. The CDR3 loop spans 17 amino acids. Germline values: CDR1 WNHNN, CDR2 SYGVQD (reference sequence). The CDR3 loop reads CASSESDRGPCNQPQHF. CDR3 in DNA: TGCGCCAGCAGTGAGTCGGACAGGGGGCCATGCAATCAGCCCCAGCATTTT.

The DNA for the CDR3 is TGTGCCAGCAGCCAAGAAGGGGACAGCAATAATTCACCCCTCCACTTT. The encoded protein is CASSQEGDSNNSPLHF. The chain links TRBV4-2 to TRBJ1-6, with 7 bases that match TRBD1. The V segment lost 0 bases and the J segment 5 bases; nucleotides outside the gene matches: 4. Germline CDR1 is LGHNA and CDR2 is YNFKEQ. There are 16 residues in the CDR3.

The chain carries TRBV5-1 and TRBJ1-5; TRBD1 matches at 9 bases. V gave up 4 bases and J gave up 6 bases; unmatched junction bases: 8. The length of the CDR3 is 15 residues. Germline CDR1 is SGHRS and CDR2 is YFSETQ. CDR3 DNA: TGCGCCAGCAGCGTCGGGGACAGGGTTGGTCAGCCCCAGCATTTT. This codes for CASSVGDRVGQPQHF.

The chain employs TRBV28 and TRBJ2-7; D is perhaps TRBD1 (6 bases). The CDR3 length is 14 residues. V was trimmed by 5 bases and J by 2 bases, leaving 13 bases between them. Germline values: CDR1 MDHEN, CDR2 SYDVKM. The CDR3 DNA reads TGTGCCAGCAGTCCCTTGGACAGACCCTACGAGCAGTACTTC. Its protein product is CASSPLDRPYEQYF.

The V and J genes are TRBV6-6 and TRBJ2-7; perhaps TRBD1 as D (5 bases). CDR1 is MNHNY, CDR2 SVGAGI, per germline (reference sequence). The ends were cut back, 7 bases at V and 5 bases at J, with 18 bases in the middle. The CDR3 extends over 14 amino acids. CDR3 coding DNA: TGTGCCAGCAAATACCTGCCAGGGCCTCACGAGCAGTACTTC. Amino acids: CASKYLPGPHEQYF.